This entry is about one TCR beta chain. No antigen is known for it. This sample is part of a study of cytomegalovirus exposure and HLA in healthy donors. This CDR3 is built from 13 residues. Germline CDR1 SQVTM, CDR2 ANQGSEA. Trimming cost V 6 bases and J 1 base; bases outside gene matches: 3. Overall study findings and caveats: Differences between HLA loci emerged in a later analysis of TCR association rates, with DRB1 most and HLA-C fewest. An analysis was carried out at a later point. It showed that HLA-associated TCR beta chains were more clonally expanded than equally common non-associated chains. Later analysis reportedly placed an Asian-associated ancestry cluster below the roughly 680-donor mean in N-insertions.

The PCR was carried out with 60 Vbeta primers and 13 Jbeta primers. Sequencing was performed with immunoSEQ multiplex PCR; in TCRdb, only in-frame clones are kept and a portion is missing. The data hold about 140,000 clones, with around three quarters observed a single time. J is TRBJ2-5 and V is TRBV29-1, with 9 bases aligning to TRBD1. The source material was PBMCs. The TCR originated in a woman in her 40s in good health and CMV-seropositive. For the CDR3, the DNA is TGCAGCGTAAAGACAGGGGGCCAAGAGACCCAGTACTTC. The encoded protein is CSVKTGGQETQYF.